The clone carrying this T cell receptor (beta chain) came up a few times. Study members were between roughly 18 and 100 years old and lived in approximately 25 US regions. Assignment of participants to cohorts was predicated upon participant-reported clinical history. These data originate in a study of blood T cell repertoires in COVID-19. In the study overall: From T cells, B-cell-depleted T cells, or PBMCs came the material, which was cDNA or gDNA.

Sequencing used immunoSEQ multiplex PCR; TCRdb keeps in-frame clones, though not all of them. The table shows some 100,000 clones, with 70% to 90% occurring only once. Trimming pared 1 base from V and 7 bases from J, leaving 17 bases between. Germline V gene lookup returns CDR1 SEHNR and CDR2 FQNEAQ (reference sequence). This CDR3 is built from 17 residues. The source material was PBMCs or T cells enriched from blood (not recorded which). V gene TRBV7-9 combines with J gene TRBJ1-6; weak D call: TRBD1 (5 bases). The receptor was isolated from a woman between 50 and 59 years old who had recovered from COVID-19. The CDR3 loop reads CASSLDSPGQVNSPLHF. The CDR3 DNA is TGTGCCAGCAGCTTAGACTCCCCTGGACAAGTAAATTCACCCCTCCACTTT. Complete variable domain (other parts from reference TRBV7-9 and TRBJ1-6): DTGVSQNPRHKITKRGQNVTFRCDPISEHNRLYWYRQTLGQGPEFLTYFQNEAQLEKSRLLSDRFSAERPKGSFSTLEIQRTEQGDSAMYLCASSLDSPGQVNSPLHFGNGTRLTVT.